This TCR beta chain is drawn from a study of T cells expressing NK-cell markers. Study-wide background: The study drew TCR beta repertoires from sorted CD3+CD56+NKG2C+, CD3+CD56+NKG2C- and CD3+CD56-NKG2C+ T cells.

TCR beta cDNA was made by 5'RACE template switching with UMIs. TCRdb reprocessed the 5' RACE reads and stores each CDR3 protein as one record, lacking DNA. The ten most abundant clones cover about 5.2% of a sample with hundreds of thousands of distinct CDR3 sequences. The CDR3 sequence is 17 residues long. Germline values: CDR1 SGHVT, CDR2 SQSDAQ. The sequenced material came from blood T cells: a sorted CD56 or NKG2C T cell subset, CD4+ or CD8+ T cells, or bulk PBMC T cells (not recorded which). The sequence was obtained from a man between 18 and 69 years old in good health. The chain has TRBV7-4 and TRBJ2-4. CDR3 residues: CASSLRYWKQAKNIQYF.